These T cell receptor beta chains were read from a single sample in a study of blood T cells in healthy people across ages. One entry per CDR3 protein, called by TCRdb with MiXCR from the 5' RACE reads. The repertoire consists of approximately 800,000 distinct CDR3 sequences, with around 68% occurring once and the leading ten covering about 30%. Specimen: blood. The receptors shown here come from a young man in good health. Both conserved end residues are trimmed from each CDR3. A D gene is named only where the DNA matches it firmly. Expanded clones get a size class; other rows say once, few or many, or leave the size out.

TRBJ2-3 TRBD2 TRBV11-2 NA ASSRWTRVADTQY
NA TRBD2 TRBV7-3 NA ASSGGGRGTQY
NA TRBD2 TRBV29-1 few SVAGGYEQY
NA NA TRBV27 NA ASSLRTGKETQY
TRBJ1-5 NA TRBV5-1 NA ASSRRRGIDNQPQH
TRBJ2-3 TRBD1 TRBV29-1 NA SVDDDRGGTDTQY
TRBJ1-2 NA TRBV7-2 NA ASSLRGALGNYGYT
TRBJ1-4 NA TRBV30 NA AWTSGLGTEKLF
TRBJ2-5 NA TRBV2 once ASSPVAVGETQY
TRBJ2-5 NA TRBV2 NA ASTFVGTEGETQY
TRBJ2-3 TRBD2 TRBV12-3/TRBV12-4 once ASSQRGGASTDTQY
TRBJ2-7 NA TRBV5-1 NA ASRIAGGTVYEQY
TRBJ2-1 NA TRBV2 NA ASSEFLGGSSYNEQF
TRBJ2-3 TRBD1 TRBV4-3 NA ASSQATGAATDTQY
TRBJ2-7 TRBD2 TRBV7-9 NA TSSLFGGLAGGWYYEQY
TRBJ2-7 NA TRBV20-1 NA SAGGRSYEQY
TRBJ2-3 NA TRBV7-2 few ASSLRLSTDTQY
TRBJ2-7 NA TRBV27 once ASRPIRGYTYEQY
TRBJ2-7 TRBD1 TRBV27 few ASSGTAPYEQY
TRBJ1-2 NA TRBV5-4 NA ASSAPGGNYGYT
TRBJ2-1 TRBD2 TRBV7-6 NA ASSLMPGGLGNEQF
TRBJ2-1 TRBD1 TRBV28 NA ASSYTTGTGNEQF
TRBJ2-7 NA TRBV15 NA AAAPDKSSYEQY
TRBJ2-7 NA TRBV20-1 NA SAKGGYAGQY
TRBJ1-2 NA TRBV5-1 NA ASFDGGHYGYT
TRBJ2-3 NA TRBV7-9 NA ASSAAGDTQY
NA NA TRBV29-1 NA SVAMGADEQY
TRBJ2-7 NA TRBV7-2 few ASSLGQGMGEQY
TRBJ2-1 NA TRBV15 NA ATSFLWDEQF
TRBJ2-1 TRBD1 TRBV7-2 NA ASSRWTDRVFEQF
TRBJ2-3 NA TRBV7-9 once ASSLTDRSTDTQY
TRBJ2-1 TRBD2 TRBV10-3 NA AITSGGGNEQF
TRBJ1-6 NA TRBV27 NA ASSRTPAGEGSPLH
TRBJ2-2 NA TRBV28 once ASTDTLNTGELF
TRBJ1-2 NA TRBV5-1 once ASSVESGGSYGYT
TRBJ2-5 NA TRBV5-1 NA ASSFTGGPLETQY
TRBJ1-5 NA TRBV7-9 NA ASSLGGPSNQPQH
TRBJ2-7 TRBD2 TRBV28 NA ASSLEASGAGPLYEQY
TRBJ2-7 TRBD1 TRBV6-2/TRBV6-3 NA ASSWDREISEQY
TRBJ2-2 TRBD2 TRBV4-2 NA ASSHNTVLAGVGAGELF
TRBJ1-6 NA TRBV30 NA AWSVMGGSSPLH
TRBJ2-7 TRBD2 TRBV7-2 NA ASSFSSGGYEQY
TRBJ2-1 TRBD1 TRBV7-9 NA ASSIQGVYNEQF
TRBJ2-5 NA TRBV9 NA ASSPLGGRMDEQY
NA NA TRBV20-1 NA SAQGTETYEQY
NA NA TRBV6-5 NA ASSERVDYEQY